These 2 T cell receptor beta chains originate from one sample sequenced in a study of T cells in Graves' hyperthyroidism and ophthalmopathy. Template material for amplifying TCR beta CDR3 regions consisted of RNA transcripts. The HTBI set primed first-round TCR CDR3 RT-PCR. TCRdb reanalysed the multiplex PCR reads using MiXCR and keeps one entry per CDR3 protein. The data show fewer than 400,000 distinct CDR3 sequences, 25% seen once. The sequenced sample consisted of blood. These receptors were collected from a middle-aged man with Graves' hyperthyroidism.

This clonotype has just a few counts. The gene calls are TRBV20-1 and TRBJ2-7; D ambiguous. Germline V gene sequence: CDR1 DFQATT, CDR2 SNEGSKA (reference sequence). This CDR3 region has 13 residues. Trimming removed 3 bases at V and 5 bases at J, with 14 bases between. For the CDR3, the DNA is TGCAGTGCTAGTGACGGTTCCCCCCACGAGCAGTACTTC. Translation gives CSASDGSPHEQYF.

This clonotype was observed many times. The genes are TRBV7-3 and TRBJ2-1; TRBD2 agrees at 9 bases. CDR1 and CDR2 from the germline V gene are SGHTA and FQGTGA. This CDR3 has 16 residues. J gave up 8 bases and V 5 bases, and 13 bases lay outside the gene matches. The chain's CDR3 is CASSPLAGTSLDEQFF. The CDR3, as DNA: TGTGCCAGCAGCCCCCTGGCCGGGACTAGCTTGGATGAGCAGTTCTTC.